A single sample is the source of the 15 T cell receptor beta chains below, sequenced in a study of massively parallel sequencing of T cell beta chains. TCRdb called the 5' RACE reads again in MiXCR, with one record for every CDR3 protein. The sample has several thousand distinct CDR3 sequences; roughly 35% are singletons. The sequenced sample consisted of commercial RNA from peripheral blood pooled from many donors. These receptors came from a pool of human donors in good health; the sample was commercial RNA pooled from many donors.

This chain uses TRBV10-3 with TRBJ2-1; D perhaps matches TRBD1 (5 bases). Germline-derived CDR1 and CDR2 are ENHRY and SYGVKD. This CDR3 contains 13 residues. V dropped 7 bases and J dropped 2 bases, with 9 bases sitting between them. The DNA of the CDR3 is TGTGCCATCACGACAGCCACCTACAATGAGCAGTTCTTC. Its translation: CAITTATYNEQFF.

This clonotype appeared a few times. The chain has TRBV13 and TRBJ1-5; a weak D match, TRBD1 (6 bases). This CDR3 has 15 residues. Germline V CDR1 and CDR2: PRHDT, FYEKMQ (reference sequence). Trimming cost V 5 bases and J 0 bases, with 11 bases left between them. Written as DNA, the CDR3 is TGTGCCAGCAGCCGGGGGGCGAATAGCAATCAGCCCCAGCATTTT. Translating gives CASSRGANSNQPQHF.

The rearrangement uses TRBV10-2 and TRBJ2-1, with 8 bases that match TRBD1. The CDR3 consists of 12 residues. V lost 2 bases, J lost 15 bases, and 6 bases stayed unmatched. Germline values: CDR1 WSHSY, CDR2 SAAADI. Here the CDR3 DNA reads TGCGCCAGCAGTGAGGCAGGGGGCCTGCTGTTCTTC. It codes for CASSEAGGLLFF.

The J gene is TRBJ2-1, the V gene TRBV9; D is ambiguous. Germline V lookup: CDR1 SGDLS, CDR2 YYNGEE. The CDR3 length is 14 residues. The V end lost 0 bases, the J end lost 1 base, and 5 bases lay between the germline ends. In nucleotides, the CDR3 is TGTGCCAGCAGCGTAGGAGAGTCCTACAATGAGCAGTTCTTC. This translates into CASSVGESYNEQFF.

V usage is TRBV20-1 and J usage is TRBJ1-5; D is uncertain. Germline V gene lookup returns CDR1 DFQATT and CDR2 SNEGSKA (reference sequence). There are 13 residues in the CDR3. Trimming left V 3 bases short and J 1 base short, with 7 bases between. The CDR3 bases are TGCAGTGCTAGCTATACGAGCAATCAGCCCCAGCATTTT. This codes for CSASYTSNQPQHF.

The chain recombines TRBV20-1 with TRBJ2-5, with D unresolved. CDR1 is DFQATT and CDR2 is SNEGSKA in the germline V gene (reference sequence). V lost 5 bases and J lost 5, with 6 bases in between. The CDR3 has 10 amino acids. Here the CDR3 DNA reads TGCAGTGCTTTTAGGGAGACCCAGTACTTC. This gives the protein CSAFRETQYF.

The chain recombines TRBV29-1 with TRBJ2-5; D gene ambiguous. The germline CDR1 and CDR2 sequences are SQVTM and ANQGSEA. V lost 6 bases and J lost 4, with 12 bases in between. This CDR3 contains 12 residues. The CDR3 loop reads CSVDNPGETQYF. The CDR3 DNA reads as TGCAGCGTGGATAATCCCGGAGAGACCCAGTACTTC.

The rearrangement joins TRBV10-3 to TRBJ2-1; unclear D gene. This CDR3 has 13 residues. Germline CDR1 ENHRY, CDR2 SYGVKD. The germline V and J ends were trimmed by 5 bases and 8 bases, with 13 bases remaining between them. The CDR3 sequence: CAISPSDRDEQFF. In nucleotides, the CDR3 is TGTGCCATCAGTCCGTCCGATAGGGATGAGCAGTTCTTC.

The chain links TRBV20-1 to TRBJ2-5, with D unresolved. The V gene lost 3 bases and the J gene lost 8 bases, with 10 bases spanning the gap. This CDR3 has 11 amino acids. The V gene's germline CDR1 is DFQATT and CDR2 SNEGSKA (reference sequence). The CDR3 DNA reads TGCAGTGCTAGGATCCTAGATACCCAGTACTTC. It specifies CSARILDTQYF.

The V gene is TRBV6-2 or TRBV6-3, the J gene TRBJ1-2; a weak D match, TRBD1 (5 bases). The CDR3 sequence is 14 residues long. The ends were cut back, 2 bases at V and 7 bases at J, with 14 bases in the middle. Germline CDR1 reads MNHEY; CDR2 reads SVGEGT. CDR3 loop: CASSYVVPRGGYTF. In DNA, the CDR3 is TGTGCCAGCAGTTACGTGGTGCCGAGGGGTGGCTACACCTTC.

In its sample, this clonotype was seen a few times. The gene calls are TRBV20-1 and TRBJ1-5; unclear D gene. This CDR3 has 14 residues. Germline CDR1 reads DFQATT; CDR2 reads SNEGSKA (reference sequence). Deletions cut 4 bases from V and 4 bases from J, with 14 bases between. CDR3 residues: CSATRDIDNQPQHF. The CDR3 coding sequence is TGCAGTGCTACGAGAGACATTGATAATCAGCCCCAGCATTTT.

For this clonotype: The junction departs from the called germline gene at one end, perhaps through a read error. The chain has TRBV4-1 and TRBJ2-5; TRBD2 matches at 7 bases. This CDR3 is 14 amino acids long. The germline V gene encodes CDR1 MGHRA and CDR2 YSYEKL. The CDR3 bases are TGCGCCAGCAGCCAAGGGGACTACGTCGAGACCAAGTACTTC. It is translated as CASSQGDYVETKYF.

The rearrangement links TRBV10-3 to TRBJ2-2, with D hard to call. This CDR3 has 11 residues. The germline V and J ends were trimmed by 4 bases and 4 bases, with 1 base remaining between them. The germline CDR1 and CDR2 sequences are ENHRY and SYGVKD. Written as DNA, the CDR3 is TGTGCCATCAGTGGCACCGGGGAGCTGTTTTTT. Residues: CAISGTGELFF.

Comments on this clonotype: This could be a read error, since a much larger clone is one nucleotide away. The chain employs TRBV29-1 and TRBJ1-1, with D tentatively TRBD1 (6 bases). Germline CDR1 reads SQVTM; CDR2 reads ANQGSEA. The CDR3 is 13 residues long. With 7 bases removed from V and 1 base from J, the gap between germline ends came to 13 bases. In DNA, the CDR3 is TGCAGCGGGACAGACGGCTGGAACACTGAAGCTTTCTTT. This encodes CSGTDGWNTEAFF.

CDR3 loop: CASSSGRGYEQFF. The DNA of the CDR3 is TGTGCCAGCAGCTCGGGACGGGGCTACGAGCAGTTCTTC. The chain joins TRBV7-1 to TRBJ2-1, with D tentatively TRBD1 or TRBD2 (5 bases each). TRBV7-1 is an open reading frame, and its role is uncertain. The length of the CDR3 is 13 residues. V lost 3 bases and J lost 10, with 13 bases in between.